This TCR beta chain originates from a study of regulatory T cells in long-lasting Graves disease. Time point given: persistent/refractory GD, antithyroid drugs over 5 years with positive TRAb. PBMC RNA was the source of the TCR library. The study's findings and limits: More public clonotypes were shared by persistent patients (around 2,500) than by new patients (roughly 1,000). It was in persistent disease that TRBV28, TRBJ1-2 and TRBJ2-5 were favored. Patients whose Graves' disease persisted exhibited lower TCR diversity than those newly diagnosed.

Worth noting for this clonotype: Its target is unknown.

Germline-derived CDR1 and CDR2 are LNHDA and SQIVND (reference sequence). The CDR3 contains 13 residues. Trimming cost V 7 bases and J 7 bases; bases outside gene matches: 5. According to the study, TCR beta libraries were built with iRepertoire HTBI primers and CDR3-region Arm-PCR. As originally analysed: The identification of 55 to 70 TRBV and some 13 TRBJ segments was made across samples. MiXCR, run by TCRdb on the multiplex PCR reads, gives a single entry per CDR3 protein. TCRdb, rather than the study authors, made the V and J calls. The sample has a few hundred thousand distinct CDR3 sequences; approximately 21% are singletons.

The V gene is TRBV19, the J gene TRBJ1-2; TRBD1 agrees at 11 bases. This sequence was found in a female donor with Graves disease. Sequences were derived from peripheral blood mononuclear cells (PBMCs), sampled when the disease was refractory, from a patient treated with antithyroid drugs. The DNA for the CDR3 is TGTGCCAGTACCGGGACAGGGGGGTTTGGCTACACCTTC. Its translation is CASTGTGGFGYTF.